This is a list of T cell receptor beta chains from one sample in a study of shared clonotypes between healthy human individuals. Sequencing was performed with immunoSEQ multiplex PCR; in TCRdb, only in-frame clones are kept and a portion is missing. The repertoire holds approximately 2.3 million clones, 80% to 95% seen once, with roughly 0.36% in the top ten. The sequenced material came from naive CD4+ T cells from PBMCs. The receptor source for this set is a man aged 18-30 years in good health. Some clones in this sample may be carry-over from other donors' samples. Both conserved end residues are part of each CDR3. Fields, in order: V gene, D gene, clone size, J gene, CDR3 protein, CDR3 DNA. The D gene is left open where the match is weak. The listing skips clone size in some rows; elsewhere it reads once, few, many or a size class.

v_gene: TRBV30
d_gene: TRBD1
abundance: -
j_gene: TRBJ1-1
CDR3aa: CAWSFDRGAFF
CDR3nt: TGTGCCTGGAGTTTTGACAGGGGGGCTTTCTTT

v_gene: TRBV9
d_gene: -
abundance: -
j_gene: TRBJ2-1
CDR3aa: CASSVGGLYNEQFF
CDR3nt: TGTGCCAGCAGCGTAGGCGGTCTTTACAATGAGCAGTTCTTC

v_gene: TRBV30
d_gene: TRBD1
abundance: few
j_gene: TRBJ1-4
CDR3aa: CAWTTGQEGEKLFF
CDR3nt: TGTGCCTGGACGACTGGACAGGAAGGTGAAAAACTGTTTTTT

v_gene: TRBV27
d_gene: -
abundance: -
j_gene: TRBJ2-7
CDR3aa: CASCEQYF
CDR3nt: TGTGCCAGCTGCGAGCAGTACTTC

v_gene: TRBV29-1
d_gene: -
abundance: -
j_gene: TRBJ2-3
CDR3aa: CSVDFGVADTQYF
CDR3nt: TGCAGCGTTGATTTCGGAGTTGCAGATACGCAGTATTTT

v_gene: TRBV11-1
d_gene: TRBD1
abundance: -
j_gene: TRBJ2-1
CDR3aa: CASSPKMRGTDQFF
CDR3nt: TGTGCCAGCAGCCCGAAGATGAGGGGGACAGACCAGTTCTTC

v_gene: TRBV5-1
d_gene: TRBD2
abundance: once
j_gene: TRBJ2-4
CDR3aa: CASSLGGGKNIQYF
CDR3nt: TGCGCCAGCAGCTTGGGCGGGGGCAAAAACATTCAGTACTTC

v_gene: TRBV5-1
d_gene: -
abundance: -
j_gene: TRBJ1-3
CDR3aa: CASSEIGGFSGNTIYF
CDR3nt: TGCGCCAGCAGCGAGATTGGGGGCTTCTCTGGAAACACCATATATTTT

v_gene: TRBV19
d_gene: -
abundance: -
j_gene: TRBJ2-1
CDR3aa: CASSFQNQNEQFF
CDR3nt: TGTGCCAGTAGTTTCCAAAATCAGAATGAGCAGTTCTTC

v_gene: TRBV27
d_gene: TRBD2
abundance: once
j_gene: TRBJ2-7
CDR3aa: CASSPLAVVYEQYF
CDR3nt: TGTGCCAGCAGTCCCCTAGCGGTCGTCTACGAGCAGTACTTC

v_gene: TRBV7-8
d_gene: TRBD2
abundance: -
j_gene: TRBJ2-3
CDR3aa: CAGSLAGILTDTQYF
CDR3nt: TGTGCCGGCAGCTTAGCGGGTATCCTCACAGATACGCAGTATTTT

v_gene: TRBV10-1
d_gene: TRBD2
abundance: -
j_gene: TRBJ2-7
CDR3aa: CASSDTGLAAYEQYF
CDR3nt: TGCGCCAGCAGTGACACGGGACTAGCGGCCTACGAGCAGTACTTC

v_gene: TRBV19
d_gene: TRBD1
abundance: -
j_gene: TRBJ1-3
CDR3aa: CASQDTGQDRVTIYF
CDR3nt: TGTGCCAGTCAAGATACGGGACAGGATAGAGTAACCATATATTTT

v_gene: TRBV28
d_gene: -
abundance: -
j_gene: TRBJ2-1
CDR3aa: CASSGGRSNEQFF
CDR3nt: TGTGCCAGCAGTGGGGGTCGAAGCAATGAGCAGTTCTTC

v_gene: TRBV5-6
d_gene: -
abundance: -
j_gene: TRBJ1-2
CDR3aa: CASSLQGQGYINGYTF
CDR3nt: TGTGCCAGCAGCTTGCAAGGTCAGGGGTATATCAATGGCTACACCTTC

v_gene: TRBV27
d_gene: TRBD1
abundance: -
j_gene: TRBJ2-5
CDR3aa: CASSWTGGETQYF
CDR3nt: TGTGCCAGCTCTTGGACAGGAGGAGAGACCCAGTACTTC

v_gene: TRBV9
d_gene: -
abundance: -
j_gene: TRBJ1-3
CDR3aa: CASSPAVSGNTIYF
CDR3nt: TGTGCCAGCAGCCCCGCAGTCTCTGGAAACACCATATATTTT

v_gene: TRBV9
d_gene: TRBD2
abundance: -
j_gene: TRBJ2-2
CDR3aa: CASSVLEAGAGELFF
CDR3nt: TGTGCCAGCAGCGTACTCGAGGCGGGAGCCGGGGAGCTGTTTTTT

v_gene: TRBV20-1
d_gene: -
abundance: -
j_gene: TRBJ1-3
CDR3aa: CSAIGNTIYF
CDR3nt: TGCAGTGCTATCGGAAACACCATATATTTT

v_gene: TRBV18
d_gene: TRBD2
abundance: -
j_gene: TRBJ2-1
CDR3aa: CASSHGLAGSFSYNEQFF
CDR3nt: TGTGCCAGCTCACATGGACTAGCGGGCTCCTTCTCCTACAATGAGCAGTTCTTC

v_gene: TRBV6-5
d_gene: -
abundance: -
j_gene: TRBJ2-7
CDR3aa: CASSYGREQYF
CDR3nt: TGTGCCAGCAGTTACGGCCGCGAGCAGTACTTC

v_gene: TRBV28
d_gene: -
abundance: once
j_gene: TRBJ1-2
CDR3aa: CASSFQGGGGYTF
CDR3nt: TGTGCCAGCAGTTTTCAGGGTGGCGGAGGCTACACCTTC

v_gene: TRBV7-3
d_gene: -
abundance: -
j_gene: TRBJ1-1
CDR3aa: CASSPPNSNTEAFF
CDR3nt: TGTGCCAGCAGCCCACCAAACAGTAACACTGAAGCTTTCTTT

v_gene: TRBV9
d_gene: -
abundance: -
j_gene: TRBJ2-5
CDR3aa: CASSSTPPETQYF
CDR3nt: TGTGCCAGCAGCTCGACCCCCCCAGAGACCCAGTACTTC

v_gene: TRBV19
d_gene: TRBD1
abundance: -
j_gene: TRBJ2-2
CDR3aa: CASQWDRGTGELFF
CDR3nt: TGTGCCAGTCAATGGGACAGGGGGACCGGGGAGCTGTTTTTT

v_gene: TRBV2
d_gene: -
abundance: -
j_gene: TRBJ1-5
CDR3aa: CASSDENRQPQHF
CDR3nt: TGTGCCAGCAGTGATGAGAACCGACAGCCCCAGCATTTT

v_gene: TRBV4-2
d_gene: -
abundance: -
j_gene: TRBJ2-3
CDR3aa: CASSQEGLDTQYF
CDR3nt: TGTGCCAGCAGCCAAGAAGGCCTAGATACGCAGTATTTT

v_gene: TRBV5-1
d_gene: -
abundance: -
j_gene: TRBJ2-5
CDR3aa: CASSLLQETQYF
CDR3nt: TGCGCCAGCAGCTTGCTTCAAGAGACCCAGTACTTC

v_gene: TRBV7-2
d_gene: -
abundance: once
j_gene: TRBJ2-7
CDR3aa: CASSLVLDTYEQYF
CDR3nt: TGTGCCAGCAGCTTAGTGCTCGACACCTACGAGCAGTACTTC

v_gene: TRBV18
d_gene: TRBD1
abundance: -
j_gene: TRBJ1-5
CDR3aa: CASSLGQVNQPQHF
CDR3nt: TGTGCCAGCTCACTGGGACAGGTCAATCAGCCCCAGCATTTT

v_gene: TRBV11-3
d_gene: -
abundance: -
j_gene: TRBJ2-7
CDR3aa: CASSPPGGEQYF
CDR3nt: TGTGCCAGCAGCCCACCCGGGGGCGAACAGTACTTC

v_gene: TRBV9
d_gene: -
abundance: -
j_gene: TRBJ1-2
CDR3aa: CASSVSGTDYGYTF
CDR3nt: TGTGCCAGCAGCGTAAGCGGCACCGACTATGGCTACACCTTC

v_gene: TRBV4-2
d_gene: TRBD2
abundance: -
j_gene: TRBJ2-3
CDR3aa: CASSPEGLARSGDTQYF
CDR3nt: TGTGCCAGCAGCCCGGAGGGACTAGCGCGCTCCGGGGATACGCAGTATTTT

v_gene: TRBV9
d_gene: -
abundance: -
j_gene: TRBJ2-7
CDR3aa: CASSGRGDRYSYEQYF
CDR3nt: TGTGCCAGCAGCGGTCGCGGGGACAGATATTCCTACGAGCAGTACTTC

v_gene: TRBV5-4
d_gene: TRBD1
abundance: -
j_gene: TRBJ2-7
CDR3aa: CASSWDRDYYEQYF
CDR3nt: TGTGCCAGCAGCTGGGACAGGGATTACTACGAGCAGTACTTC